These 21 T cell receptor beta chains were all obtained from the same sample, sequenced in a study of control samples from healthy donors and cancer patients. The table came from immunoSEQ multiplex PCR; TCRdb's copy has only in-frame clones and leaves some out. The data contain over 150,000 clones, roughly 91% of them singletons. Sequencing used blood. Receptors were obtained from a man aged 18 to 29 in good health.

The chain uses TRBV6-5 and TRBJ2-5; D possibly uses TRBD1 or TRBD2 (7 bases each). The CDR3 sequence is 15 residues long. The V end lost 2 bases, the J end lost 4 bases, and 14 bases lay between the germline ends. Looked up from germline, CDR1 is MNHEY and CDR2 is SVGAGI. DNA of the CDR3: TGTGCCAGCAGTTACCCAGGGGGAGGGGGAGAGACCCAGTACTTC. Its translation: CASSYPGGGGETQYF.

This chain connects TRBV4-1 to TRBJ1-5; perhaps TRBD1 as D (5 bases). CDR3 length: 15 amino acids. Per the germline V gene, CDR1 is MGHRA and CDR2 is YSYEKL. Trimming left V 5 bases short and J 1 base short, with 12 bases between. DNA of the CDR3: TGCGCCAGCAGCACACAGGAGACAAGCAATCAGCCCCAGCATTTT. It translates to CASSTQETSNQPQHF.

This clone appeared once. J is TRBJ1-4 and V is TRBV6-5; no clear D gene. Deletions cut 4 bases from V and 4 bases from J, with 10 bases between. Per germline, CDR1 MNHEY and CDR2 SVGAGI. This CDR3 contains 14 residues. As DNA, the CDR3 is TGTGCCAGCAGTTCCGACACCTATAATGAAAAACTGTTTTTT. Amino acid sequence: CASSSDTYNEKLFF.

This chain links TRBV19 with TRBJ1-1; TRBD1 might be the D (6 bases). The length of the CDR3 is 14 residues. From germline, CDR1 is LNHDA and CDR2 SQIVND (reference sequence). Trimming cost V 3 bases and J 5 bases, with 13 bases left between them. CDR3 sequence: CASSMDRSRTEAFF. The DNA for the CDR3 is TGTGCCAGTAGTATGGACAGATCAAGGACTGAAGCTTTCTTT.

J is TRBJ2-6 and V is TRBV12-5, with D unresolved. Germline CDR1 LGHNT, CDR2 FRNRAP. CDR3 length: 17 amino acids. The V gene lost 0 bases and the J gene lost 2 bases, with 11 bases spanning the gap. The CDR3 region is CASGLVLVNTGANVLTF. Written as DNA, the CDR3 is TGTGCTAGTGGTTTGGTACTGGTTAACACTGGGGCCAACGTCCTGACTTTC. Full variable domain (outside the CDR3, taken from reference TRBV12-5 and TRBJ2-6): DARVTQTPRHKVTEMGQEVTMRCQPILGHNTVFWYRQTMMQGLELLAYFRNRAPLDDSGMPKDRFSAEMPDATLATLKIQPSEPRDSAVYFCASGLVLVNTGANVLTFGAGSRLTVL.

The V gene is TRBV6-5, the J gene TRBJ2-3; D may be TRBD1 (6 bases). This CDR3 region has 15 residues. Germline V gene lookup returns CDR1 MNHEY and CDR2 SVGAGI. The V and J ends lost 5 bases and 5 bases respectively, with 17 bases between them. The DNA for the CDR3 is TGTGCCAGCAGTCCTCCCCGTTGGGGGCAAGATACGCAGTATTTT. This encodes CASSPPRWGQDTQYF.

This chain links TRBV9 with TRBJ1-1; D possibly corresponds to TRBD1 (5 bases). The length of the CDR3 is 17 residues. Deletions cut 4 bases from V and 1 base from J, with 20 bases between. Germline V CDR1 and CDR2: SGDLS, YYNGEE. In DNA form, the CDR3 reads TGTGCCAGCAGCATAGGAGGAGGGGCCAAGGAGAACACTGAAGCTTTCTTT. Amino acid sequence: CASSIGGGAKENTEAFF.

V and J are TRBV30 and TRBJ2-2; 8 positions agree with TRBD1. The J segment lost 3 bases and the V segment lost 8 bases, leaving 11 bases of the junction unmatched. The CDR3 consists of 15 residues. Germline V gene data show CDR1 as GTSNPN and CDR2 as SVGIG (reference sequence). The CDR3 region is CAGSGAGGYTGELFF. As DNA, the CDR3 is TGTGCCGGAAGTGGGGCAGGGGGCTACACCGGGGAGCTGTTTTTT.

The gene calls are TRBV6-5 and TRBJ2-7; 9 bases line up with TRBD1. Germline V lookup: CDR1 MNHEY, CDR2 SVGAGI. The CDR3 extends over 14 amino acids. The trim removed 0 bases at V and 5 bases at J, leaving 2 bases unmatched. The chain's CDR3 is CASSYSTGGNEQYF. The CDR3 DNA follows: TGTGCCAGCAGTTACTCGACAGGGGGGAACGAGCAGTACTTC.

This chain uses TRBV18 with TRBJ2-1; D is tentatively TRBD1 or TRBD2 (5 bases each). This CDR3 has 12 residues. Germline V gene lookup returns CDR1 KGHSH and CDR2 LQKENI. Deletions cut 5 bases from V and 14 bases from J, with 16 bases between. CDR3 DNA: TGTGCCAGCTCAGGCGCAGGGATGGAGGAGTTCTTC. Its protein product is CASSGAGMEEFF.

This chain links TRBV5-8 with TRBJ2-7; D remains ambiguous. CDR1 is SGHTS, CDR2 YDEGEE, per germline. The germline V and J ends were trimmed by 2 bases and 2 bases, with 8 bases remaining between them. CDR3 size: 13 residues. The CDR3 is CASSLVPAYEQYF. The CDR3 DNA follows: TGTGCCAGCAGCTTAGTACCCGCCTACGAGCAGTACTTC.

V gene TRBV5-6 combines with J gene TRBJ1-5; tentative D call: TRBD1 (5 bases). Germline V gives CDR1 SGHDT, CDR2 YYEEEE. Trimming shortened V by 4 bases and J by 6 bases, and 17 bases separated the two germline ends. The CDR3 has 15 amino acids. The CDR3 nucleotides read TGTGCCAGCAGCCCCGGCCAGGGAAAGGGTCAGCCCCAGCATTTT. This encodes CASSPGQGKGQPQHF.

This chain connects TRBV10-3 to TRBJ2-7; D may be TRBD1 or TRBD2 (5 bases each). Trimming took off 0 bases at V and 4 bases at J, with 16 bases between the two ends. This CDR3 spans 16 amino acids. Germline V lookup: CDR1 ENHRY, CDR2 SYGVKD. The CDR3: CAISESKGTANYEQYF. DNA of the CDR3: TGTGCCATCAGTGAGTCTAAGGGGACGGCTAATTACGAGCAGTACTTC.

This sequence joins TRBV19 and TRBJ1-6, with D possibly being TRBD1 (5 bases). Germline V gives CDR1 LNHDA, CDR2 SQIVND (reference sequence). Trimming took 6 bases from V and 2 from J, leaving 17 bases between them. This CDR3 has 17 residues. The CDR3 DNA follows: TGTGCCAGTAGCCGCGCGGGGACGGCGGCCTATAATTCACCCCTCCACTTT. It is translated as CASSRAGTAAYNSPLHF.

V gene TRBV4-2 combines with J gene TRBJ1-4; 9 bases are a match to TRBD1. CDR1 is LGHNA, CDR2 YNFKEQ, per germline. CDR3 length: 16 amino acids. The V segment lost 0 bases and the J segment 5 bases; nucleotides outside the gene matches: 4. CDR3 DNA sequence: TGTGCCAGCAGCCAAGAAGACGGGACAGGGAATGAAAAACTGTTTTTT. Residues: CASSQEDGTGNEKLFF.

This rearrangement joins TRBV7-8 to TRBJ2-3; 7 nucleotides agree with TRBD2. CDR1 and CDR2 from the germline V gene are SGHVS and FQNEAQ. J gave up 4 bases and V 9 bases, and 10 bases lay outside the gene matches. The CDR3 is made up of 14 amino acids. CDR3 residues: CASCWGGRADTQYF. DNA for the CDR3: TGTGCCAGTTGCTGGGGGGGACGGGCAGATACGCAGTATTTT.

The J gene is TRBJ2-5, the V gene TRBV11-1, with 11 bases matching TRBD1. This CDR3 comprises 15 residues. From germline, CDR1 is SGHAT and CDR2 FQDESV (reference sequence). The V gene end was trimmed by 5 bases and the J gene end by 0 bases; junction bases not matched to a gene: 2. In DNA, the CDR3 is TGTGCCAGCAGCCGGGACAGGGGGGACCAAGAGACCCAGTACTTC. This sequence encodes CASSRDRGDQETQYF.

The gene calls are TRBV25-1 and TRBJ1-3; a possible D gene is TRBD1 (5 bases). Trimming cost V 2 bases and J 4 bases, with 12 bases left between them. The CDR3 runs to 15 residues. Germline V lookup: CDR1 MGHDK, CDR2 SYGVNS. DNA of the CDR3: TGTGCCAGCAGTGAAAAAGGGGCGGGGGGAAACACCATATATTTT. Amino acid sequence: CASSEKGAGGNTIYF.

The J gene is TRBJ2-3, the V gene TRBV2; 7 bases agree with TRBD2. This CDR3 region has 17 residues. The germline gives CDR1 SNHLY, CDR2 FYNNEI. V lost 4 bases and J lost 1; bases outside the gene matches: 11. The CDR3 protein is CASSARGRAVGTDTQYF. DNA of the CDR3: TGTGCCAGCAGTGCCCGGGGGAGGGCGGTGGGCACAGATACGCAGTATTTT.

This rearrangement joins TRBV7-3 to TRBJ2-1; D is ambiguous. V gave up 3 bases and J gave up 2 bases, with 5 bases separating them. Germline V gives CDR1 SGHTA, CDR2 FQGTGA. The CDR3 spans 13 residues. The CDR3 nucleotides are TGTGCCAGCAGCTTCGGAACCTACAATGAGCAGTTCTTC. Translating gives CASSFGTYNEQFF.

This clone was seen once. This CDR3 reads CASSTGQGSFYEQYF. CDR3 DNA: TGCGCCAGCAGTACGGGACAGGGTTCTTTCTACGAGCAGTACTTC. The V call is TRBV5-1, the J call TRBJ2-7; 9 positions match TRBD1. CDR3 length: 15 residues. Germline values: CDR1 SGHRS, CDR2 YFSETQ. J lost 3 bases, V lost 5 bases, and 9 bases had no gene match.